The clone carrying this T cell receptor beta chain was detected many times. This record comes from a study of T-cell memory formation after mild COVID-19. The ends were cut back, 6 bases at V and 3 bases at J, with 9 bases in the middle. The CDR3 extends over 13 amino acids. Germline V gene lookup returns CDR1 SGHTA and CDR2 FQGNSA. Via MiXCR, TCRdb re-called the 5' RACE reads, giving one row per CDR3 protein. Among 250,000 to 300,000 distinct CDR3 sequences listed, about a sixth were seen once. The chain uses TRBV7-2 and TRBJ2-1; D remains ambiguous. This sequence originates from a man aged 18-30 years who had mild COVID-19 (a few samples of this study predate the infection). Cell type and time point are not known. The sequenced material came from PBMCs or a T cell subset sorted from them (not recorded which). The CDR3 loop is CASRRDGYNEQFF. The CDR3 nucleotides are TGTGCCAGCAGACGCGACGGCTACAATGAGCAGTTCTTC. The full variable domain, in which reference TRBV7-2 and TRBJ2-1 provide the parts outside the CDR3, is GAGVSQSPSNKVTEKGKDVELRCDPISGHTALYWYRQSLGQGLEFLIYFQGNSAPDKSGLPSDRFSAERTGGSVSTLTIQRTQQEDSAVYLCASRRDGYNEQFFGPGTRLTVL.